This passage covers 6 T cell receptor beta chains from one sample sequenced in a study of cytomegalovirus exposure and HLA in healthy donors. The PCR contained 60 Vbeta and 13 Jbeta primers. Clones were read by immunoSEQ multiplex PCR, and TCRdb kept only the in-frame ones, dropping some. Recorded here are 180,000 or so clones; the top ten clones represent less than 0.9%. Sequenced input: PBMCs. These receptors were collected from a boy aged 5-17 years in good health and CMV-seronegative.

The CDR3 nucleotides are TGTGCCAGCAGTGAAATCCCGAACAGGGGAGCTTTCTTT. It encodes CASSEIPNRGAFF. The chain has TRBV6-1 and TRBJ1-1; 7 positions agree with TRBD1. V shed 2 bases, J shed 10 bases, and the junction held 7 bases outside the gene matches. The CDR3 covers 13 residues. Per the germline V gene, CDR1 is MNHNS and CDR2 is SASEGT.

The chain has TRBV7-8 and TRBJ2-3, with a tentative D call TRBD1 (6 bases). Deletions cut 2 bases from V and 0 bases from J, with 24 bases between. The CDR3 runs to 20 residues. Per the germline V gene, CDR1 is SGHVS and CDR2 is FQNEAQ. The CDR3, as DNA: TGTGCCAGCAGCTTAATGCGGGTTTTATGGGGGCCGGCTAGCACAGATACGCAGTATTTT. Its translation is CASSLMRVLWGPASTDTQYF.

J is TRBJ1-4 and V is TRBV7-6; 8 nucleotides line up with TRBD1. The CDR3 totals 15 residues. The germline V gene encodes CDR1 SGHVS and CDR2 FNYEAQ. After removal of 5 bases from V and 6 bases from J, the junction contained 8 bases not matched to a gene. CDR3 amino acids: CASSLETGVDEKLFF. For the CDR3, the DNA is TGTGCCAGCAGCCTAGAGACAGGGGTGGATGAAAAACTGTTTTTT.

The rearrangement uses TRBV14 and TRBJ2-5; D call uncertain. The CDR3 contains 15 residues. The V gene's germline CDR1 is SGHDN and CDR2 FVKESK. Trimming left V 0 bases short and J 2 bases short, with 10 bases between. CDR3 region: CASSQDRVAQETQYF. CDR3 DNA: TGTGCCAGCAGCCAAGATCGCGTAGCACAAGAGACCCAGTACTTC.

The chain joins TRBV5-5 to TRBJ2-7; possibly TRBD1 for D (6 bases). Germline V gene data show CDR1 as SGHKS and CDR2 as YYEKEE (reference sequence). V gave up 5 bases and J gave up 3 bases, with 15 bases separating them. The CDR3 covers 14 residues. The CDR3 sequence is CASRIQGRGYEQYF. In nucleotides, the CDR3 is TGTGCCAGCAGAATACAGGGAAGAGGCTACGAGCAGTACTTC.

The V and J genes are TRBV19 and TRBJ1-6; 7 bases are a match to TRBD1. With 7 bases clipped from V and 3 bases from J, the junction kept 6 bases outside the gene matches. Looked up from germline, CDR1 is LNHDA and CDR2 is SQIVND (reference sequence). The CDR3 contains 15 residues. CDR3 DNA: TGTGCCAGTACCCAGGGGGTTCACTATAATTCACCCCTCCACTTT. Translation: CASTQGVHYNSPLHF.